The T cell receptor (beta chain) under discussion was sequenced for a study of T cell responses to AZD1222 COVID-19 vaccine. Findings of the study overall: Females outnumbered males among donors, who were mostly white British; clonal diversity was possibly underestimated. Targeting of unmutated variant regions was reportedly seen in nearly half of spike-specific TCRs.

Germline V lookup: CDR1 KGHSH, CDR2 LQKENI. Trimming took off 6 bases at V and 0 bases at J, with 20 bases between the two ends. CDR3 size: 17 residues. Of note for this clone: The antigen remains unidentified.

The data were produced by immunoSEQ multiplex PCR, yet TCRdb's version contains in-frame clones alone and is incomplete. Here the sample spans about 150,000 clones, roughly nine tenths being singletons. The sequences come from peripheral blood, collected after recovery from COVID-19. The sequence was collected from an adult who had recovered from COVID-19. The chain recombines TRBV18 with TRBJ1-1; D is perhaps TRBD1 (6 bases). The CDR3 nucleotides read TGTGCCAGCTCTCCCCCGGGGGCGCTTGGGATGAACACTGAAGCTTTCTTT. Translated, it gives CASSPPGALGMNTEAFF.